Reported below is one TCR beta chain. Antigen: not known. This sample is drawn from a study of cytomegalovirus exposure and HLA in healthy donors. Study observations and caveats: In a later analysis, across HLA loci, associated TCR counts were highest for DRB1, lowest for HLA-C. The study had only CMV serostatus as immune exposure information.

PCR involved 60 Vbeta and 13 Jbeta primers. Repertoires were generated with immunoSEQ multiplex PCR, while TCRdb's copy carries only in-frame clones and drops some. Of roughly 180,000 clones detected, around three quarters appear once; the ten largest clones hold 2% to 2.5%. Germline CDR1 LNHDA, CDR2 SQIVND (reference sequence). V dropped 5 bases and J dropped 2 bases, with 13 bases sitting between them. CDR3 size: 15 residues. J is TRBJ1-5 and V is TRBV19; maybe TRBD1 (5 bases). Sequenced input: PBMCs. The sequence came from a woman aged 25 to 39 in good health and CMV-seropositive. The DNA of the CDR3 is TGTGCCAGTAGTCCCGACAGCTCAGGCAATCAGCCCCAGCATTTT. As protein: CASSPDSSGNQPQHF.